Here is one T cell receptor (beta chain) with its context. As yet, its antigen is unknown. The data belong to a study of T-cell memory formation after mild COVID-19. The overall study: TCR clusters were mostly confined to one donor each.

Whole-study findings and limits: Some clones that responded turned up in pre-infection memory, which suggests that cross-reactive memory joined in. Clones contracting across day 15 to 85 had a balanced CD4/CD8 profile; later expanding clones leaned CD4+. Nothing showed for sure that second-wave clones peaking on day 37 were SARS-CoV-2 specific.

V dropped 0 bases and J dropped 0 bases, with 13 bases sitting between them. This CDR3 spans 18 amino acids. Germline assignment: CDR1 SGHRS and CDR2 YFSETQ. TCRdb processed the 5' RACE reads anew with MiXCR; each CDR3 protein has one entry. The data contain about 360,000 distinct CDR3 sequences, roughly 13% of them seen just once; the ten biggest clones take up roughly a fifth. The sample was PBMCs or a T cell subset sorted from them (not recorded which). The rearrangement links TRBV5-1 to TRBJ2-6; D tentatively reads TRBD1 or TRBD2 (5 bases each). The sequence came from a man younger than 30 who had mild COVID-19 (a few samples of this study predate the infection). Cell type and time point are not known. The CDR3 spells CASSLVPGTLSGANVLTF. The CDR3 bases are TGCGCCAGCAGCTTGGTCCCAGGGACCCTCTCTGGGGCCAACGTCCTGACTTTC.